Listed here are 3 T cell receptor beta chains from one sample, sequenced in a study of blood T cell repertoires in COVID-19. Profiling relied on immunoSEQ multiplex PCR, and the TCRdb table lists in-frame clones only, not all of them. The repertoire includes fewer than 400,000 clones, over 80% of them detected once, and 5% to 6% sits in the top ten. Sequenced: PBMCs or T cells enriched from blood (not recorded which). These receptors were taken from a man in his thirties or forties who had recovered from COVID-19.

V usage is TRBV5-4 and J usage is TRBJ1-2; 8 bases line up with TRBD1. The germline gives CDR1 SGHNT, CDR2 YYREEE (reference sequence). The V and J ends lost 0 bases and 10 bases, in that order; junction bases with no gene match: 5. The CDR3 totals 13 residues. The CDR3 bases are TGTGCCAGCAGCTTGGGGACAGGGAGATTCTACACCTTC. Encoded protein: CASSLGTGRFYTF. Together with reference TRBV5-4 and TRBJ1-2, the CDR3 gives the full variable domain: ETGVTQSPTHLIKTRGQQVTLRCSSQSGHNTVSWYQQALGQGPQFIFQYYREEENGRGNFPPRFSGLQFPNYSSELNVNALELDDSALYLCASSLGTGRFYTFGSGTRLTVV.

The chain is built from TRBV18 and TRBJ1-6; 9 bases are shared with TRBD1. V lost 2 bases to trimming and J lost 8 bases; unmatched junction nucleotides: 19. This CDR3 is built from 20 residues. Germline-derived CDR1 and CDR2 are KGHSH and LQKENI. In DNA form, the CDR3 reads TGTGCCAGCTCACCAAATAGCCCGGGACAGGGTCGAAGTTCTTATTCACCCCTCCACTTT. Translated, it gives CASSPNSPGQGRSSYSPLHF.

The chain joins TRBV5-4 to TRBJ2-7, with D maybe TRBD1 (6 bases). V gave up 0 bases and J gave up 6 bases, with 16 bases separating them. Per the germline V gene, CDR1 is SGHNT and CDR2 is YYREEE (reference sequence). This CDR3 is 15 amino acids long. The CDR3 is CASSLGENRVSEQYF. The CDR3 bases are TGTGCCAGCAGCTTGGGGGAGAACAGGGTTAGCGAGCAGTACTTC. Full variable domain (outside the CDR3, taken from reference TRBV5-4 and TRBJ2-7): ETGVTQSPTHLIKTRGQQVTLRCSSQSGHNTVSWYQQALGQGPQFIFQYYREEENGRGNFPPRFSGLQFPNYSSELNVNALELDDSALYLCASSLGENRVSEQYFGPGTRLTVT.